Listed below are T cell receptor beta chains from one sample, sequenced in a study of identical twins. TCRdb analysed the 5' RACE reads with MiXCR anew, one entry per CDR3 protein. This sample carries hundreds of thousands of distinct CDR3 sequences, 7.1% of them seen once, and the ten largest clones take roughly 1.5%. The data also belong to a second study, concerning yellow fever vaccine responses in identical twins.

The sequencing input was PBMCs. The receptor set was obtained from a woman between 18 and 29 years old in good health. Both conserved end residues are trimmed from each CDR3. Fields, in order: J gene, V gene, CDR3 protein.

>TRBJ2-5|TRBV20-1
SVPRLAGGGETQY
>TRBJ1-1|TRBV24-1
ATSDKQGARTEAF
>TRBJ2-1|TRBV24-1
ATSETLREGLYNEQF
>TRBJ2-2|TRBV20-1
SARSREPGELF
>TRBJ2-5|TRBV20-1
SARGGLAELQETQY
>TRBJ2-6|TRBV6-5
ASSYIGQAIPGANVLT
>TRBJ2-1|TRBV7-9
ASILAGGPHEQF
>TRBJ1-1|TRBV5-1
ASSLGPGRDTEAF
>TRBJ1-1|TRBV12-3/TRBV12-4
ASRPPSQGGGAEAF
>TRBJ1-6|TRBV16
ASSQTAGESPLH
>TRBJ2-2|TRBV3-1
ASSQERLSNTGELF
>TRBJ2-1|TRBV24-1
ATSGHNVHEQF
>TRBJ2-1|TRBV20-1
SARDFQVNEQF
>TRBJ1-1|TRBV9
ASSADMIGTEAF
>TRBJ2-6|TRBV3-1
ASSQGTLAGANVLT
>TRBJ2-4|TRBV4-1
ASSQGGFGDIQY